Listed below are T cell receptor beta chains from one sample, sequenced in a study of PD-1 blockade in classical Hodgkin lymphoma. Sequencing was performed with immunoSEQ multiplex PCR; in TCRdb, only in-frame clones are kept and a portion is missing. Of 75,000 to 100,000 clones listed, around four fifths were seen once; the top ten hold 12%. The specimen was peripheral blood mononuclear cells (PBMCs), collected at baseline. These receptors all come from a human donor with classical Hodgkin lymphoma. Both conserved end residues are part of each CDR3. D genes are given only for firm matches. Clone size, where shown, is once, few, many, or a class for clones that have expanded.

d_call	clone_size	v_call	j_call	cdr3_aa	cdr3_nt
-	-	TRBV28	TRBJ1-3	CASVGTSGNTIYF	TGTGCCAGCGTGGGGACCTCTGGAAACACCATATATTTT
TRBD1	-	TRBV28	TRBJ2-6	CASRGQTGLRWTNVLTF	TGTGCCAGCAGAGGTCAGACAGGGTTAAGATGGACCAACGTCCTGACTTTC
TRBD2	-	TRBV15	TRBJ2-3	CATSRGGLAGNTDTQYF	TGTGCCACCAGCAGAGGGGGGCTAGCGGGAAACACAGATACGCAGTATTTT
TRBD1	-	TRBV18	TRBJ1-2	CASSPGQGTPGYTF	TGTGCCAGCTCCCCGGGACAGGGGACTCCTGGCTACACCTTC
TRBD1	-	TRBV2	TRBJ1-3	CAKTGAASGNTIYF	TGTGCCAAAACAGGGGCCGCCTCTGGAAACACCATATATTTT
TRBD2	-	TRBV15	TRBJ2-1	CATSRDIAGGLNEQFF	TGTGCCACCAGCAGAGATATAGCGGGAGGGCTCAATGAGCAGTTCTTC
-	-	TRBV5-4	TRBJ1-3	CASSKVPGNTIYF	TGTGCCAGCAGCAAGGTCCCTGGAAACACCATATATTTT
-	-	TRBV6-1	TRBJ2-7	CASSWQSTYEQYF	TGTGCCAGCTCCTGGCAGTCTACCTATGAGCAGTACTTC
-	-	TRBV19	TRBJ2-1	CASRGGGHNEQFF	TGTGCCAGTAGGGGTGGGGGGCACAATGAGCAGTTCTTC
-	-	TRBV19	TRBJ2-3	CASSSREDVITDTQYF	TGTGCCAGTAGTAGTCGGGAAGATGTTATCACAGATACGCAGTATTTT
TRBD2	-	TRBV6-1	TRBJ2-7	CASKASGRYEQYF	TGTGCCAGCAAGGCTAGCGGGAGGTACGAGCAGTACTTC
TRBD1	once	TRBV11-2	TRBJ2-3	CASSLGTGPDTQYF	TGTGCCAGCAGCTTAGGGACAGGCCCAGATACGCAGTATTTT
TRBD2	-	TRBV15	TRBJ2-7	CATSRDLWASGTYEQYF	TGTGCCACCAGCAGAGATCTCTGGGCTAGCGGGACCTACGAGCAGTACTTC
TRBD2	-	TRBV30	TRBJ2-3	CAWGRVFTDTQYF	TGCGCCTGGGGGAGGGTTTTCACAGATACGCAGTATTTT
-	-	TRBV6-6	TRBJ2-1	CASSPFTNEQFF	TGTGCCAGCAGTCCCTTTACCAATGAGCAGTTCTTC
-	-	TRBV7-9	TRBJ2-5	CASSLSLVEQETQYF	TGTGCCAGCAGCTTATCCCTAGTCGAGCAAGAGACCCAGTACTTC